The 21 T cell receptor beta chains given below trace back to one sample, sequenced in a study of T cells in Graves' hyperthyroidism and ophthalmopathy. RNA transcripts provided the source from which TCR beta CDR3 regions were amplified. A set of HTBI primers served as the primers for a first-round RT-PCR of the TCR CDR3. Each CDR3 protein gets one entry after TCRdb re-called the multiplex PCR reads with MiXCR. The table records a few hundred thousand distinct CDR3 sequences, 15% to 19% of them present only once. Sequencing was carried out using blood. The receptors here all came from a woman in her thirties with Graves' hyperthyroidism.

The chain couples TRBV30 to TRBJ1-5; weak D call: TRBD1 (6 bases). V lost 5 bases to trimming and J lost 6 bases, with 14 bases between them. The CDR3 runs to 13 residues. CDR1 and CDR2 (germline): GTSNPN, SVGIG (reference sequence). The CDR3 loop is CAWVAGGGQPQHF. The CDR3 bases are TGTGCCTGGGTAGCGGGGGGCGGTCAGCCCCAGCATTTT.

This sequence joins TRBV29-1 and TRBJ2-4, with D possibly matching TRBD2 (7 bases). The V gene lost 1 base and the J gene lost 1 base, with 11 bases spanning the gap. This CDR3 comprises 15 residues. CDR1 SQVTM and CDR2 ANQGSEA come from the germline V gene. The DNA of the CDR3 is TGCAGCGTTGAAGGGGGGGGCTTGGCCAAAAACATTCAGTACTTC. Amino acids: CSVEGGGLAKNIQYF. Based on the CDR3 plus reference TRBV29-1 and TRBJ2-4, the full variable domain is SAVISQKPSRDICQRGTSLTIQCQVDSQVTMMFWYRQQPGQSLTLIATANQGSEATYESGFVIDKFPISRPNLTFSTLTVSNMSPEDSSIYLCSVEGGGLAKNIQYFGAGTRLSVL.

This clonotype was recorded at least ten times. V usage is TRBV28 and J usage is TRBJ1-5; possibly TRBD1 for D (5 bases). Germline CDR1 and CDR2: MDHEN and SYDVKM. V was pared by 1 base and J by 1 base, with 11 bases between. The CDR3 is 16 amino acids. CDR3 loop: CASSLYGGISNQPQHF. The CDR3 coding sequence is TGTGCCAGCAGTTTATACGGGGGAATAAGCAATCAGCCCCAGCATTTT.

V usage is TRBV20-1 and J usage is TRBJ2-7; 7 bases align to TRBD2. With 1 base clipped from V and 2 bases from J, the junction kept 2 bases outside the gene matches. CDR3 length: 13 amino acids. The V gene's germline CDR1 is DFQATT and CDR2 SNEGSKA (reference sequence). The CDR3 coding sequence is TGCAGTGCTAGAGGGGGGGGGGCCTACGAGCAGTACTTC. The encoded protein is CSARGGGAYEQYF.

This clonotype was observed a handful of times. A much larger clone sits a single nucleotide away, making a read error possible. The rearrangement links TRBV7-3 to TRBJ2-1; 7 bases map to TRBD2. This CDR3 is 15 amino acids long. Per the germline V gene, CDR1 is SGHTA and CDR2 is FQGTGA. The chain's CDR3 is CASSLSLADYNGQFF. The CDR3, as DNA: TGTGCCAGCAGCTTAAGTCTAGCGGATTACAATGGGCAGTTCTTC. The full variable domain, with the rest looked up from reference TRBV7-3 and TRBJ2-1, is GAGVSQTPSNKVTEKGKYVELRCDPISGHTALYWYRQSLGQGPEFLIYFQGTGAADDSGLPNDRFFAVRPEGSVSTLKIQRTERGDSAVYLCASSLSLADYNGQFFGPGTRLTVL.

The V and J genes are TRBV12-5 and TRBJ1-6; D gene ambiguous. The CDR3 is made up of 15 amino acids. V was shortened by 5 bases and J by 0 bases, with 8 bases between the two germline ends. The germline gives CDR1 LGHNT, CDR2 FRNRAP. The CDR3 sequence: CASGMMSSYNSPLHF. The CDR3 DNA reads TGTGCTAGTGGTATGATGAGCTCCTATAATTCACCCCTCCACTTT.

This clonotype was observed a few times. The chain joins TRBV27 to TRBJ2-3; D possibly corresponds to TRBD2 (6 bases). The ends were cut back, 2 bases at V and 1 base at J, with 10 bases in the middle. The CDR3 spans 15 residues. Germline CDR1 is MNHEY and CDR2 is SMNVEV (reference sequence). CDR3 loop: CASSLTASGTDTQYF. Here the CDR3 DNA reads TGTGCCAGCAGTTTAACGGCTAGCGGCACAGATACGCAGTATTTT.

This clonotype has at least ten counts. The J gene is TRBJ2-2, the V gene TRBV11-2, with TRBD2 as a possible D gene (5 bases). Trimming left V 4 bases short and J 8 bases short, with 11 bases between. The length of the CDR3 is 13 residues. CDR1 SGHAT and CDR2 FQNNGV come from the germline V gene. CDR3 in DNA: TGTGCCAGCAGCTCGGGAAGTTCAGGGGAGCTGTTTTTT. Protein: CASSSGSSGELFF.

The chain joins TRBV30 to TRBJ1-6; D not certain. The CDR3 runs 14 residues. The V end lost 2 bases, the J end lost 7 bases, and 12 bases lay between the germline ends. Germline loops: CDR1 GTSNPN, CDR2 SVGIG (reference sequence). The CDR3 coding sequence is TGTGCCTGGAGTACCACAGCGATCAATTCACCCCTCCACTTT. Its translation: CAWSTTAINSPLHF. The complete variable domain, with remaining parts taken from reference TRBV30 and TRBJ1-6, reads SQTIHQWPATLVQPVGSPLSLECTVEGTSNPNLYWYRQAAGRGLQLLFYSVGIGQISSEVPQNLSASRPQDRQFILSSKKLLLSDSGFYLCAWSTTAINSPLHFGNGTRLTVT.

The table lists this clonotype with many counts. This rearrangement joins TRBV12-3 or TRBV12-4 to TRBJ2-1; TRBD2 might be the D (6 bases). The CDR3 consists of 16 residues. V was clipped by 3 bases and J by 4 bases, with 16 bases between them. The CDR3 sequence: CASSFRPSATYNEQFF. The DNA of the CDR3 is TGTGCCAGCAGTTTCCGGCCTAGCGCGACGTACAATGAGCAGTTCTTC.

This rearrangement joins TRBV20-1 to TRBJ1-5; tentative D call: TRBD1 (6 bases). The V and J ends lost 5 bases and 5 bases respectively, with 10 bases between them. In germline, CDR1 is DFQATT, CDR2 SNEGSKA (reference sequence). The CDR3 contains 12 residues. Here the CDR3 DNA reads TGCAGTGCTGGAAACAGGGATCAGCCCCAGCATTTT. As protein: CSAGNRDQPQHF.

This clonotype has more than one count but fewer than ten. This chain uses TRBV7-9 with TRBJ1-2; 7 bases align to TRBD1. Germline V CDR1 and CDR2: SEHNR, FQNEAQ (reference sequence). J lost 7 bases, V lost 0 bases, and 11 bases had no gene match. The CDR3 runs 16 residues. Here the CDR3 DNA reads TGTGCCAGCAGCTTAGCGCCCCAGGGGGGACATAGTGGCTACACCTTC. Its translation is CASSLAPQGGHSGYTF. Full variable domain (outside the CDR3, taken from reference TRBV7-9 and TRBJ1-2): DTGVSQNPRHKITKRGQNVTFRCDPISEHNRLYWYRQTLGQGPEFLTYFQNEAQLEKSRLLSDRFSAERPKGSFSTLEIQRTEQGDSAMYLCASSLAPQGGHSGYTFGSGTRLTVV.

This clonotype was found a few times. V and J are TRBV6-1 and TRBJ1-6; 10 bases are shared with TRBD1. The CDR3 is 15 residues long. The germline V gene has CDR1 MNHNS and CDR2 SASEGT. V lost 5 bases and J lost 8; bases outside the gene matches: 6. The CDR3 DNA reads TGTGCCAGCAGTCTGACAGGGGGCTCTGATTCACCCCTCCACTTT. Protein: CASSLTGGSDSPLHF.

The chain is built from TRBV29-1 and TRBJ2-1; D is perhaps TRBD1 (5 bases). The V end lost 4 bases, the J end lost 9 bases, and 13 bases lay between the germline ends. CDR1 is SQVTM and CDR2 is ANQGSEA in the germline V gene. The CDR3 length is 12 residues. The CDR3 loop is CSVVMSGREQFF. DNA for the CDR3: TGCAGCGTTGTTATGTCAGGGCGTGAGCAGTTCTTC.

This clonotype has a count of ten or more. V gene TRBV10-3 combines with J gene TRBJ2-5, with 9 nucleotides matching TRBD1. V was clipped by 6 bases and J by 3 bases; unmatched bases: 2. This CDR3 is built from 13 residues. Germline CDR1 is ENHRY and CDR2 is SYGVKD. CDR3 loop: CAISGTGKETQYF. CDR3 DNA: TGTGCCATCAGCGGGACAGGGAAAGAGACCCAGTACTTC.

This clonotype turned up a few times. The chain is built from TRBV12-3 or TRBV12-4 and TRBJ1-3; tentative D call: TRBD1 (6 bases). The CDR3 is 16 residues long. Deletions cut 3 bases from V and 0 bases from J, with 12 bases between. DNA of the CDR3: TGTGCCAGCAGTTTGACAGGTTTGGGCTCTGGAAACACCATATATTTT. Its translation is CASSLTGLGSGNTIYF.

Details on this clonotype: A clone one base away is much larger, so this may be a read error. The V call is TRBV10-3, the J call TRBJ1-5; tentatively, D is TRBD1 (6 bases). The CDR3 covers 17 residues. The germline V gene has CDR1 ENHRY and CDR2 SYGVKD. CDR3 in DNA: TGTGCCATCAGTGAGTCTGCTTCAGGGGATAGCAGTCAGCCCCAGCATTTT. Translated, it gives CAISESASGDSSQPQHF.

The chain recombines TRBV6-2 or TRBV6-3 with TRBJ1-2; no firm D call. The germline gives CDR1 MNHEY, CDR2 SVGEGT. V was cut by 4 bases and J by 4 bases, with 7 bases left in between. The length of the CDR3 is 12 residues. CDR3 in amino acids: CASSWRSYGYTF. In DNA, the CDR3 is TGTGCCAGCAGTTGGCGGAGCTATGGCTACACCTTC.

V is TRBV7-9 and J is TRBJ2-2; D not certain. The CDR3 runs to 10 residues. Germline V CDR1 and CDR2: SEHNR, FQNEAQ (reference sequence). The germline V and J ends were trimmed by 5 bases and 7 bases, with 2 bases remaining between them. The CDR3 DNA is TGTGCCAGCAGCCTCGGGGAGCTGTTTTTT. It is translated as CASSLGELFF.

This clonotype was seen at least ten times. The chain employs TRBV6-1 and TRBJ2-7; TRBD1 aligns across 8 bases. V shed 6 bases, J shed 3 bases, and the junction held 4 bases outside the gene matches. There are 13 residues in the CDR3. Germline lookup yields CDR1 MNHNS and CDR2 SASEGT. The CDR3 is CASSRGHYYEQYF. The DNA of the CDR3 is TGTGCCAGCAGCAGGGGGCATTACTACGAGCAGTACTTC.

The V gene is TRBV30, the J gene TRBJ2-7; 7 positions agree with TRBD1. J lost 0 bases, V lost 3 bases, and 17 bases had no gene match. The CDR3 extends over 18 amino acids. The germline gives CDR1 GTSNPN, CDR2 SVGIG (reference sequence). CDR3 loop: CAWSVGQGVYPFSYEQYF. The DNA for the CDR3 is TGTGCCTGGAGCGTGGGGCAGGGGGTTTATCCCTTCTCCTACGAGCAGTACTTC.